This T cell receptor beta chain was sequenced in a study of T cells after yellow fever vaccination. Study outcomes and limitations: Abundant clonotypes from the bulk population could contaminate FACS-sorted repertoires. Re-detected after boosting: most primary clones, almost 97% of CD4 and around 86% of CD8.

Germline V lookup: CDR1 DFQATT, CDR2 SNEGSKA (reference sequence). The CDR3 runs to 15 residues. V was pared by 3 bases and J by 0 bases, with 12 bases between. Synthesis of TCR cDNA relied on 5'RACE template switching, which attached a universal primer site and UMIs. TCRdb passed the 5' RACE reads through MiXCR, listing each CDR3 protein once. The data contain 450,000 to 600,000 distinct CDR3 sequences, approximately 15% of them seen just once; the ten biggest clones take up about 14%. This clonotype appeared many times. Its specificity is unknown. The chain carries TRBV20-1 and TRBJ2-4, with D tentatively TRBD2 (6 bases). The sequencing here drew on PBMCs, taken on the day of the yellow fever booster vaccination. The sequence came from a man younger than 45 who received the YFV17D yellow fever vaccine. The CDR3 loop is CSASFPAGAKNIQYF. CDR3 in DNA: TGCAGTGCTAGTTTCCCAGCGGGAGCCAAAAACATTCAGTACTTC.